The next 27 T cell receptor beta chains were all read from a single sample in a study of OX40 agonist ivuxolimab in advanced cancers. The method was the immunoSEQ multiplex PCR assay. Sourced from immuneACCESS, this table was stored by TCRdb with only in-frame sequences that have V and J called. A share of the clones is absent; for the studies checked, an unresolved V gene accounts for under half, and the remainder has no known explanation. The sample contains 65,000 to 85,000 clones, around 80% of them found a single time. Around 2.3% of the sample is taken by the ten largest. The starting material was CD4+ or CD8+ T cells sorted from blood, obtained in a trial of the OX40 agonist ivuxolimab. The receptors shown here come from an adult with an advanced solid tumor such as melanoma, head and neck, liver or kidney cancer.

This clone appeared a few times. The chain is built from TRBV9 and TRBJ1-2; 8 bases are a match to TRBD1. V trimming: 0 bases; J trimming: 4 bases; junction bases outside the gene matches: 5. The V gene's germline CDR1 is SGDLS and CDR2 YYNGEE. The CDR3 covers 15 residues. CDR3 in DNA: TGTGCCAGCAGCGTAGAGGCGGACAGGGCCTATGGCTACACCTTC. Its translation: CASSVEADRAYGYTF.

The chain joins TRBV5-6 to TRBJ1-2, with D perhaps matching TRBD1 (5 bases). V was pared by 0 bases and J by 7 bases, with 19 bases between. CDR1 is SGHDT and CDR2 is YYEEEE in the germline V gene. The CDR3 length is 16 residues. This CDR3 is CASSLVQGAREGGYTF. In nucleotides, the CDR3 is TGTGCCAGCAGCTTGGTGCAAGGGGCGCGGGAAGGTGGCTACACCTTC.

The chain combines TRBV6-1 with TRBJ2-7; 10 positions agree with TRBD1. With V trimmed by 8 bases and J by 4 bases, 8 bases remained unmatched. Germline V gives CDR1 MNHNS, CDR2 SASEGT. The CDR3 loop spans 14 amino acids. CDR3 sequence (DNA): TGTGCCAGCGAGACAGGGGGCGCGGGTTACGAGCAGTACTTC. This gives the protein CASETGGAGYEQYF.

The chain links TRBV6-6 to TRBJ1-2, with 7 nucleotides matching TRBD1. This CDR3 spans 13 amino acids. Germline V gene sequence: CDR1 MNHNY, CDR2 SVGAGI (reference sequence). With 6 bases clipped from V and 4 bases from J, the junction kept 5 bases outside the gene matches. The CDR3 DNA follows: TGTGCCAGCAGACCAGGGGGTACCTATGGCTACACCTTC. Amino acid sequence: CASRPGGTYGYTF.

This clone occurred a few times. The V gene is TRBV11-3, the J gene TRBJ1-1, with D possibly matching TRBD1 (6 bases). The CDR3 loop spans 14 amino acids. Germline CDR1 SGHNT, CDR2 YENEEA. V lost 2 bases and J lost 5, with 12 bases in between. The DNA for the CDR3 is TGTGCCAGCAGCTTAAGCAGGGGAGATACTGAAGCTTTCTTT. This gives the protein CASSLSRGDTEAFF.

The chain carries TRBV7-2 and TRBJ2-7; D is uncertain. CDR3 size: 11 residues. Between the trimmed V and J ends, which lost 1 base and 6 bases, there was a span of 4 bases. In germline, CDR1 is SGHTA, CDR2 FQGNSA. CDR3 protein: CASSLGTEQYF. Written as DNA, the CDR3 is TGTGCCAGCAGCTTAGGGACCGAGCAGTACTTC.

The chain joins TRBV21-1 to TRBJ1-3. TRBV21-1 is deemed a pseudogene. The CDR3 contains 16 residues. In DNA form, the CDR3 reads TGTGCCAGCAGCAGCCCGGGACCTAACTCTGGAAACACCATATATTTT. Protein product: CASSSPGPNSGNTIYF.

The chain uses TRBV7-9 and TRBJ1-2; D gene uncertain. CDR1 SEHNR and CDR2 FQNEAQ come from the germline V gene (reference sequence). The CDR3 runs to 13 residues. V was shortened by 4 bases and J by 8 bases, with 14 bases between the two germline ends. The CDR3 nucleotides are TGTGCCAGCAGCTCCTGGGCCGAACTCGGCTACACCTTC. Translating it yields CASSSWAELGYTF.

The chain employs TRBV18 and TRBJ2-7; a weak D match, TRBD1 (5 bases). This CDR3 has 15 amino acids. Trimming took off 6 bases at V and 2 bases at J, with 17 bases between the two ends. CDR1 and CDR2 (germline): KGHSH, LQKENI. The CDR3, as DNA: TGTGCCAGCTCCTTGATCCGAGACAGCACCTACGAGCAGTACTTC. It encodes CASSLIRDSTYEQYF.

This chain links TRBV6-5 with TRBJ1-6; perhaps TRBD1 as D (6 bases). CDR1 MNHEY and CDR2 SVGAGI come from the germline V gene. The V end lost 5 bases, the J end lost 8 bases, and 13 bases lay between the germline ends. CDR3 length equals 14 residues. The CDR3: CASSGHRVDSPLHF. The CDR3 bases are TGTGCCAGCAGTGGACACAGGGTAGATTCACCCCTCCACTTT.

The chain combines TRBV5-1 with TRBJ1-3; no firm D call. The CDR3 has 15 residues. V lost 0 bases and J lost 0, with 7 bases in between. CDR1 and CDR2 (germline): SGHRS, YFSETQ. CDR3 in amino acids: CASSLGLHSGNTIYF. The CDR3 bases are TGCGCCAGCAGCTTGGGACTTCACTCTGGAAACACCATATATTTT.

The chain combines TRBV25-1 with TRBJ1-1; D not certain. Germline CDR1 is MGHDK and CDR2 is SYGVNS. The CDR3 runs to 14 residues. V lost 2 bases and J 6 bases, leaving 13 bases between the germline ends. Written as DNA, the CDR3 is TGTGCCAGCAGTGAAGAGGTAGGGAGGGCTGAAGCTTTCTTT. It codes for CASSEEVGRAEAFF. Based on the CDR3 plus reference TRBV25-1 and TRBJ1-1, the full variable domain is EADIYQTPRYLVIGTGKKITLECSQTMGHDKMYWYQQDPGMELHLIHYSYGVNSTEKGDLSSESTVSRIRTEHFPLTLESARPSHTSQYLCASSEEVGRAEAFFGQGTRLTVV.

The chain combines TRBV7-2 with TRBJ2-5, with 7 bases fitting TRBD2. Germline lookup yields CDR1 SGHTA and CDR2 FQGNSA. V was clipped by 4 bases and J by 0 bases; unmatched bases: 2. This CDR3 has 14 amino acids. Here the CDR3 DNA reads TGTGCCAGCAGCTCCGGGGGGTACCAAGAGACCCAGTACTTC. This sequence encodes CASSSGGYQETQYF.

The chain employs TRBV6-5 and TRBJ1-1; a weak D match, TRBD1 (5 bases). Germline CDR1 MNHEY, CDR2 SVGAGI. The CDR3 extends over 15 amino acids. V shed 6 bases and J shed 4 bases, with 18 bases lying between them. Here the CDR3 reads CASSLERGGGTEAFF. CDR3 bases: TGTGCCAGCAGCTTAGAGAGGGGCGGCGGCACTGAAGCTTTCTTT.

The genes are TRBV7-6 and TRBJ2-5; D may be TRBD1 or TRBD2 (5 bases each). CDR1 and CDR2 (germline): SGHVS, FNYEAQ. The CDR3 length is 14 residues. V lost 1 base to trimming and J lost 4 bases, with 10 bases between them. The CDR3 region is CASSLGGVVETQYF. The CDR3 bases are TGTGCCAGCAGCTTAGGAGGGGTCGTAGAGACCCAGTACTTC.

The chain employs TRBV7-9 and TRBJ2-7, with D perhaps assigned TRBD1 or TRBD2 (6 bases each). This CDR3 comprises 15 residues. Germline CDR1 SEHNR, CDR2 FQNEAQ (reference sequence). The V end was cut by 4 bases, the J end by 3 bases, with 16 bases between. CDR3 residues: CASSSFQGGLYEQYF. CDR3 nucleotide sequence: TGTGCCAGCAGCTCTTTTCAAGGGGGGCTCTACGAGCAGTACTTC.

J is TRBJ2-3 and V is TRBV7-3; TRBD2 matches at 8 bases. Germline CDR1 and CDR2: SGHTA and FQGTGA. The CDR3 sequence is 16 residues long. V gave up 1 base and J gave up 5 bases; unmatched junction bases: 8. CDR3 sequence reads: CASSLNLAGTQDTQYF. Written as DNA, the CDR3 is TGTGCCAGCAGCTTAAATTTAGCGGGGACCCAAGATACGCAGTATTTT.

The chain uses TRBV30 and TRBJ2-5, with D perhaps being TRBD1 or TRBD2 (6 bases each). The CDR3 contains 13 residues. CDR1 and CDR2 (germline): GTSNPN, SVGIG (reference sequence). Trimming left V 7 bases short and J 1 base short, with 13 bases between. The CDR3 reads CASRWGAQETQYF. The CDR3 DNA sequence: TGTGCCTCCCGTTGGGGGGCCCAAGAGACCCAGTACTTC. Full variable domain (missing parts from reference TRBV30 and TRBJ2-5): SQTIHQWPATLVQPVGSPLSLECTVEGTSNPNLYWYRQAAGRGLQLLFYSVGIGQISSEVPQNLSASRPQDRQFILSSKKLLLSDSGFYLCASRWGAQETQYFGPGTRLLVL.

The chain combines TRBV9 with TRBJ2-2; 9 bases align to TRBD2. Germline CDR1 is SGDLS and CDR2 is YYNGEE. The CDR3 length is 16 residues. V shed 0 bases, J shed 6 bases, and the junction held 6 bases outside the gene matches. Here the CDR3 reads CASSVGSGRTPGELFF. The DNA of the CDR3 is TGTGCCAGCAGCGTAGGTAGCGGGAGAACCCCCGGGGAGCTGTTTTTT. Complete variable domain (other parts from reference TRBV9 and TRBJ2-2): DSGVTQTPKHLITATGQRVTLRCSPRSGDLSVYWYQQSLDQGLQFLIQYYNGEERAKGNILERFSAQQFPDLHSELNLSSLELGDSALYFCASSVGSGRTPGELFFGEGSRLTVL.

J is TRBJ1-1 and V is TRBV11-2; TRBD1 agrees at 7 bases. The ends lost 2 bases at V and 7 bases at J; junction bases unmatched: 7. Germline V gene lookup returns CDR1 SGHAT and CDR2 FQNNGV. The CDR3 loop spans 14 amino acids. CDR3 region: CASSLRQGIGEAFF. CDR3 DNA: TGTGCCAGCAGCTTACGACAGGGCATAGGTGAAGCTTTCTTT.

The chain combines TRBV5-4 with TRBJ2-3; D ambiguous. This CDR3 is 13 amino acids long. Between the trimmed V and J ends, which lost 4 bases and 6 bases, there was a span of 12 bases. Per the germline V gene, CDR1 is SGHNT and CDR2 is YYREEE (reference sequence). The CDR3 region is CASSGALADTQYF. The CDR3 coding sequence is TGTGCCAGCAGCGGAGCACTGGCTGATACGCAGTATTTT.

The chain recombines TRBV11-3 with TRBJ1-2, with 9 bases identical to TRBD1. Germline values: CDR1 SGHNT, CDR2 YENEEA. The CDR3 runs 15 residues. V lost 3 bases and J lost 8; bases outside the gene matches: 10. The CDR3 coding sequence is TGTGCCAGCAGCTTTGGAGGGGACAGGGAAAAGGGCTACACCTTC. It codes for CASSFGGDREKGYTF.

In its sample, this clone was seen a few times. This chain connects TRBV30 to TRBJ1-2, with 7 positions matching TRBD1. The CDR3 loop spans 14 amino acids. CDR1 and CDR2 (germline): GTSNPN, SVGIG (reference sequence). V lost 1 base to trimming and J lost 1 base; unmatched junction nucleotides: 3. The CDR3: CAWSADRRNYGYTF. The CDR3 DNA reads as TGTGCCTGGAGTGCGGACAGGCGTAACTATGGCTACACCTTC.

In this sample, this clone turned up a few times. This sequence joins TRBV7-2 and TRBJ1-1; D gene ambiguous. This CDR3 has 13 residues. V lost 4 bases and J lost 8, with 14 bases in between. Per the germline V gene, CDR1 is SGHTA and CDR2 is FQGNSA. This CDR3 is CASSYVSRGEAFF. Written as DNA, the CDR3 is TGTGCCAGCAGCTATGTCTCGCGGGGAGAAGCTTTCTTT.

The chain carries TRBV6-5 and TRBJ2-2; the D is unclear. Germline-derived CDR1 and CDR2 are MNHEY and SVGAGI. This CDR3 is 13 amino acids long. V was trimmed by 7 bases and J by 3 bases, leaving 9 bases between them. The CDR3 here is CASIPSDTGELFF. The CDR3 DNA follows: TGTGCCAGCATCCCATCTGACACCGGGGAGCTGTTTTTT.

V is TRBV5-1 and J is TRBJ1-2, with 7 bases aligning to TRBD1. This CDR3 spans 13 amino acids. The V gene's germline CDR1 is SGHRS and CDR2 YFSETQ. The V gene end was trimmed by 4 bases and the J gene end by 8 bases; junction bases not matched to a gene: 8. Here the CDR3 reads CASSPTGDYGYTF. DNA of the CDR3: TGCGCCAGCAGCCCCACAGGGGATTACGGCTACACCTTC.

The chain employs TRBV7-2 and TRBJ1-1; D is perhaps TRBD1 (5 bases). CDR3 length equals 15 residues. CDR1 and CDR2 from the germline V gene are SGHTA and FQGNSA. V was pared by 10 bases and J by 1 base, with 19 bases between. In DNA form, the CDR3 reads TGTGCCACCCGGGACCTATCCTCGGGGAACACTGAAGCTTTCTTT. It is translated as CATRDLSSGNTEAFF.